A single T cell receptor beta chain is shown here with its context. This sample is drawn from a study of blood T cell repertoires in COVID-19. Study background: Sources were T cells, B-cell-depleted T cells, or PBMCs; the material itself was cDNA or gDNA.

Germline V lookup: CDR1 LNHDA, CDR2 SQIVND (reference sequence). V lost 6 bases and J lost 9, with 21 bases in between. This CDR3 comprises 15 residues. Produced via immunoSEQ multiplex PCR; TCRdb's table is partial and in-frame only. The sample carries hundreds of thousands of clones, approximately 84% recorded once. The TCR originated in a woman aged 80 or older with acute or convalescent COVID-19. This sequence joins TRBV19 and TRBJ1-5, with D maybe TRBD1 (6 bases). Sequences were obtained from peripheral blood. Written as DNA, the CDR3 is TGTGCCAGTAGGTCGACAGGCCCCTTGTCTGGGCCCCAGCATTTT. It encodes CASRSTGPLSGPQHF.